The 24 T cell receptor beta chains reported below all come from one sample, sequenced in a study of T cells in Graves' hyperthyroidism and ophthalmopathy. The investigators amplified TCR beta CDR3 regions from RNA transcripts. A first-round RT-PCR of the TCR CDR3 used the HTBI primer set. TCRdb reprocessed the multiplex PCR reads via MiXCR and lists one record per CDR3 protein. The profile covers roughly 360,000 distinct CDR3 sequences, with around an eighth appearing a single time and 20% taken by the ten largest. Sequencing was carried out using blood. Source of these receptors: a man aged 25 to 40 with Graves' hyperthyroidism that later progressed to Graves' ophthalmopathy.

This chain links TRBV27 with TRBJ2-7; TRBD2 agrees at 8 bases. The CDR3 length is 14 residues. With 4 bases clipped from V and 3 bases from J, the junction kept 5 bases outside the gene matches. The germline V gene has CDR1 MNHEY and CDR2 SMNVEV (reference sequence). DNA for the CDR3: TGTGCCAGCAGTTCCCGCGGGGGGCGCTACGAGCAGTACTTC. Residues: CASSSRGGRYEQYF.

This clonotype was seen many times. The CDR3 region has the DNA TGTGCCTGGGACCACAGCTCTGAAGCTTTCTTT. Amino acid sequence: CAWDHSSEAFF. The chain uses TRBV30 and TRBJ1-1, with no clear D. V dropped 5 bases and J dropped 6 bases, with 10 bases sitting between them. Germline CDR1 is GTSNPN and CDR2 is SVGIG (reference sequence). This CDR3 has 11 residues.

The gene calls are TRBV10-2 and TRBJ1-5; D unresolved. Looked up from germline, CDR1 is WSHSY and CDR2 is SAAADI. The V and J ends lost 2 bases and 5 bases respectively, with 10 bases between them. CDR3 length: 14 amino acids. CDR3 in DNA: TGCGCCAGCAGTGAGATGGGGAGGGATCAGCCCCAGCATTTT. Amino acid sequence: CASSEMGRDQPQHF.

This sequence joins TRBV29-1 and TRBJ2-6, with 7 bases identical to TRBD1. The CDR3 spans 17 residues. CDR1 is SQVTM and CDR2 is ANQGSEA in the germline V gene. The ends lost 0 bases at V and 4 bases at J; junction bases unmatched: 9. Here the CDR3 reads CSVEDKGGRAGANVLTF. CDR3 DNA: TGCAGCGTTGAAGATAAAGGGGGCAGGGCAGGGGCCAACGTCCTGACTTTC.

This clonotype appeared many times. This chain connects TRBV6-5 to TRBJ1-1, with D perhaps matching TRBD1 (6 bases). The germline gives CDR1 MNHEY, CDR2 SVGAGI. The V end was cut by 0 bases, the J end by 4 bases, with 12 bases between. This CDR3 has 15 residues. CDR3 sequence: CASSYSRPRGTEAFF. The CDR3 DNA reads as TGTGCCAGCAGTTACTCGAGACCCAGGGGCACTGAAGCTTTCTTT.

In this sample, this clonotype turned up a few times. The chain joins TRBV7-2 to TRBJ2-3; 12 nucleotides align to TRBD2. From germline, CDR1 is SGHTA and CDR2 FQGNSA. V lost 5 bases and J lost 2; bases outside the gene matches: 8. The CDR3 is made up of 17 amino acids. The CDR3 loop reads CASSRKLAGGYTDTQYF. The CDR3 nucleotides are TGTGCCAGCAGCAGAAAACTAGCGGGGGGCTACACAGATACGCAGTATTTT.

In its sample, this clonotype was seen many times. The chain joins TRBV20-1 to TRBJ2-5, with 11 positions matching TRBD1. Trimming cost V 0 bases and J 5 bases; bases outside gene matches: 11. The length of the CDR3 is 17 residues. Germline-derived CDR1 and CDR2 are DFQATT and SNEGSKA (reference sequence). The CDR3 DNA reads TGCAGTGCTAGAGACCAGGACAGGGGGCACAGTCGGGAGACCCAGTACTTC. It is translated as CSARDQDRGHSRETQYF.

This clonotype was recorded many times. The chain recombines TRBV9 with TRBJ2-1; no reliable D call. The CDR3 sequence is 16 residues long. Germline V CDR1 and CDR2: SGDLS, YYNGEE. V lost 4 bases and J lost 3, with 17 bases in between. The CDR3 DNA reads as TGTGCCAGCAGCCCCGCCCCCCATGCGTACTACAATGAGCAGTTCTTC. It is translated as CASSPAPHAYYNEQFF.

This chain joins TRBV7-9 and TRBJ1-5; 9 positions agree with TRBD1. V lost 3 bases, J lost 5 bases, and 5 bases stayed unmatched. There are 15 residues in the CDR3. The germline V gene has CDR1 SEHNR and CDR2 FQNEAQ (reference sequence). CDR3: CASSLGDRDYQPQHF. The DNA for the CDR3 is TGTGCCAGCAGCTTGGGGGACAGGGACTATCAGCCCCAGCATTTT.

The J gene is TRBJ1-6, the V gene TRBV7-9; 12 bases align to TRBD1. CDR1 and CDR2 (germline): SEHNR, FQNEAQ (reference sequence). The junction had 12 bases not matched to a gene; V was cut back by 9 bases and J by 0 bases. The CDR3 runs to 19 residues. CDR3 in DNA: TGTGCCAGTTCCGGGACAGGGGGCCTACGGAGCTCCTATAATTCACCCCTCCACTTT. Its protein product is CASSGTGGLRSSYNSPLHF. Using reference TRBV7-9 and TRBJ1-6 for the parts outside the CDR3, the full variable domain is DTGVSQNPRHKITKRGQNVTFRCDPISEHNRLYWYRQTLGQGPEFLTYFQNEAQLEKSRLLSDRFSAERPKGSFSTLEIQRTEQGDSAMYLCASSGTGGLRSSYNSPLHFGNGTRLTVT.

The CDR3 loop is CASSTRTGNGELFF. The CDR3 region has the DNA TGCGCCAGCAGCACCCGGACAGGGAACGGGGAGCTGTTTTTT. The chain has TRBV5-1 and TRBJ2-2; 8 bases agree with TRBD1. V gave up 4 bases and J gave up 7 bases; unmatched junction bases: 6. Per the germline V gene, CDR1 is SGHRS and CDR2 is YFSETQ. The CDR3 sequence is 14 residues long.

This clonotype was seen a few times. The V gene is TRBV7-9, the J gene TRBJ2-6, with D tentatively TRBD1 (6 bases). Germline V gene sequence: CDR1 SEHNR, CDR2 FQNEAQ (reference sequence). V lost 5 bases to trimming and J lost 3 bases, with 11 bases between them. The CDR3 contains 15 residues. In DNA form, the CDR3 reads TGTGCCAGCAGCACCACAGGGTATGGGGCCAACGTCCTGACTTTC. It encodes CASSTTGYGANVLTF.

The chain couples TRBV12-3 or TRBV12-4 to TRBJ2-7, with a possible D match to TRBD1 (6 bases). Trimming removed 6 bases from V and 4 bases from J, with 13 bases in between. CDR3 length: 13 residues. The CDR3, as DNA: TGTGCCAGCAGGGGGGCTCGGGTGTACGAGCAGTACTTC. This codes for CASRGARVYEQYF.

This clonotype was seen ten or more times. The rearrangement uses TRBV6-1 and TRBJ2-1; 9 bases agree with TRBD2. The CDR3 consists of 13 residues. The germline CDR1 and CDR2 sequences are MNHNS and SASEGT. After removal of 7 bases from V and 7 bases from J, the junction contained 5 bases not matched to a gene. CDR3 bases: TGTGCCAGCATGCGGGGGGGTGGGAATGAGCAGTTCTTC. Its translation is CASMRGGGNEQFF.

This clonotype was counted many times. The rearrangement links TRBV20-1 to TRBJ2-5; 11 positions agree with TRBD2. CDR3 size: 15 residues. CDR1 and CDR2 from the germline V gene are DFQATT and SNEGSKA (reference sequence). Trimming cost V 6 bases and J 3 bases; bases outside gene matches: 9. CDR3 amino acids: CSARIAGGKKETQYF. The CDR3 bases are TGCAGTGCCAGGATAGCGGGGGGGAAGAAAGAGACCCAGTACTTC.

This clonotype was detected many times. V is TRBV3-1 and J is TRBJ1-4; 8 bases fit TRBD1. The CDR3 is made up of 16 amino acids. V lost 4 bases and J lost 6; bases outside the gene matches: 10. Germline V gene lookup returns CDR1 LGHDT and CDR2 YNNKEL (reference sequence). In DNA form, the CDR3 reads TGTGCCAGCAGCCCTACCCCCGGACAGGGTGATGAAAAACTGTTTTTT. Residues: CASSPTPGQGDEKLFF.

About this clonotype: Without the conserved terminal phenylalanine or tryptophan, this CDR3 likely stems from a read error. CDR3 protein: CASRPPSGNTIYL. DNA for the CDR3: TGCGCCAGCAGACCTCCCTCTGGAAACACCATATATCTT. This chain links TRBV4-1 with TRBJ1-3; no firm D call. Looked up from germline, CDR1 is MGHRA and CDR2 is YSYEKL. Trimming took off 6 bases at V and 0 bases at J, with 6 bases between the two ends. CDR3 length: 13 amino acids.

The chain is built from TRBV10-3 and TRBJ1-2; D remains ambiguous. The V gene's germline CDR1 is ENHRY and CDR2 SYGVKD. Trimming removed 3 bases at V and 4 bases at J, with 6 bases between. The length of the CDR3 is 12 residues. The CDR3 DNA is TGTGCCATCAGTGACAGGACCTATGGCTACACCTTC. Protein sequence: CAISDRTYGYTF.

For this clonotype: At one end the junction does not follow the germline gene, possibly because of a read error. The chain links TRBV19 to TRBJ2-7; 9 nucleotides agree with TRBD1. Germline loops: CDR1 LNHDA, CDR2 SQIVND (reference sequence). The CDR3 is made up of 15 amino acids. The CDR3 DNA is TGTGCCAGTAGTTCATCCGGGACAGGGACGTACGAGCAGTGCTTC. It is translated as CASSSSGTGTYEQCF.

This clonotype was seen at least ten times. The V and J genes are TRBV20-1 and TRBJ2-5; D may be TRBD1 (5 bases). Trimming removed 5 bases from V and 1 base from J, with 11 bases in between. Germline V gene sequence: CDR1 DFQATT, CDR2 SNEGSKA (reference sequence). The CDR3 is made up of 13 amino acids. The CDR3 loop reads CSAWTKLQETQYF. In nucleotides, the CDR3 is TGCAGTGCTTGGACAAAACTCCAAGAGACCCAGTACTTC.

The CDR3 DNA reads as TGCGCCAGCAGCAGAGCCCGCCGGGTCCTCCCCCGTCTGTTAACTAATGAAAAACTGTTTTTT. It specifies CASSRARRVLPRLLTNEKLFF. The rearrangement uses TRBV4-1 and TRBJ1-4; no firm D call. Germline V gene data show CDR1 as MGHRA and CDR2 as YSYEKL. CDR3 size: 21 residues. Trimming removed 5 bases at V and 1 base at J, with 29 bases between.

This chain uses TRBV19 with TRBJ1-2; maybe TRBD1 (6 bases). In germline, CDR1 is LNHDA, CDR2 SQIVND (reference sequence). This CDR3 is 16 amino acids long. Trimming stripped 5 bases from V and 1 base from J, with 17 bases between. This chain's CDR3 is CASSPVDGQFNYGYTF. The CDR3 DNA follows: TGTGCCAGTAGTCCCGTCGACGGACAGTTTAACTATGGCTACACCTTC.

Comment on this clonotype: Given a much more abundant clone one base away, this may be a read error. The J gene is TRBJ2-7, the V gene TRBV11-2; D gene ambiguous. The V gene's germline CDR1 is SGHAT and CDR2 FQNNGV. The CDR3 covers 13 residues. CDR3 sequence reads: CASNLDPAYEQYF. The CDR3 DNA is TGTGCCAGCAACTTAGATCCCGCCTACGAGCAGTACTTC.

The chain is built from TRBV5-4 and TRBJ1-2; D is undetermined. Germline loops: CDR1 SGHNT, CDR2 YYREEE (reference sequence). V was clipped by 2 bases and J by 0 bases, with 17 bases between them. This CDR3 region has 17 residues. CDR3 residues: CASSFKNLGRTNYGYTF. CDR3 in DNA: TGTGCCAGCAGCTTCAAGAACTTGGGAAGGACTAACTATGGCTACACCTTC.